This note documents a single T cell receptor beta chain sequence. The antigen remains undetermined. CDR1 GTSNPN and CDR2 SVGIG come from the germline V gene (reference sequence). The CDR3 covers 14 residues. The germline V and J ends were trimmed by 2 bases and 9 bases, with 17 bases remaining between them. Together with thyroid ultrasound, orbital computed tomography, serum thyroxine and TRAb, clinical symptoms were used for diagnoses. The authors took PBMCs from 7.5 to 10 ml fresh peripheral blood. These data are taken from a study of T cells in Graves' hyperthyroidism and ophthalmopathy. General observations from the study: The majority of expanded thyroid clonotypes above 0.001 also appeared in blood.

RNA transcripts were the template for amplifying TCR beta CDR3 regions. HTBI primers were employed in a first-round RT-PCR of the TCR CDR3. TCRdb analysed the multiplex PCR reads with MiXCR anew, one entry per CDR3 protein. The profile shows hundreds of thousands of distinct CDR3 sequences, approximately 20% of them singletons. The sample was blood. The chain combines TRBV30 with TRBJ2-1; possible D gene TRBD1, 6 bases. The sequence was obtained from a young man with Graves' ophthalmopathy. Here the CDR3 DNA reads TGTGCCTGGAGTTTGAGTCCAGGGGTGGGTGAGCAGTTCTTC. It encodes CAWSLSPGVGEQFF.